This entry describes one T cell receptor beta chain. Its antigen remains undetermined. Within one base of it there is no much larger clone, and no base qualities were kept. The library was made by the immunoSEQ multiplex PCR assay. The source is immuneACCESS, and TCRdb retained only in-frame sequences with V and J called. Part of the clones is not carried over; for the studies checked, unresolved V genes explain less than half of this, and the remainder is unexplained. In all, the sample holds roughly 52,000 clones, and 90% to 95% of those were seen once. The ten largest clones capture roughly 3.1% of the sample. Trimming removed 3 bases from V and 8 bases from J, leaving 14 bases between the germline ends. Based on the germline V gene (reference sequence), the CDR1 and CDR2 sequences are MNHEY and SMNVEV. The CDR3 measures 14 amino acids from cysteine to phenylalanine. The entry retains the CDR3 DNA only, 42 bases that are in frame from base 1.

The data derive from a study of technical replicates of blood from several donors (dated by TCRdb to about 2017). This TCR was sampled from a human donor in good health. Some clones in this sample may be carry-over from other donors' samples. This sequence uses TRBV27 and TRBJ2-1, and perhaps TRBD1 as D gene, on 6 matching bases. The sequencing input was PBMCs. The CDR3 has the sequence CASSLSGPGDEQFF. The nucleotides read TGTGCCAGCAGTTTGAGCGGCCCAGGGGATGAGCAGTTCTTC.